The 16 T cell receptor beta chains in this list originate from one sample, sequenced in a study of Ad26.COV2.S vaccination and SARS-CoV-2 variants. Here immunoSEQ multiplex PCR was the method, and the copy in TCRdb shows in-frame clones only, minus some. The sample yields 400,000 or so clones, around nine tenths seen once. Noted treatment: about 20 received Ad26.COV2.S at low or high dose, single or two shots; roughly five received placebo; per-sample allocation not given. The study sampled participants on day 63 after the first vaccine or placebo injection. This specimen consisted of peripheral blood, obtained in a trial of Ad26.COV2.S vaccine versus placebo. The receptors originated from a person between 18 and 59 years old who received the Ad26.COV2.S COVID-19 vaccine or a placebo.

The chain carries TRBV11-2 and TRBJ1-5; D possibly corresponds to TRBD1 (5 bases). Germline CDR1 is SGHAT and CDR2 is FQNNGV. This CDR3 comprises 18 residues. Between the trimmed V and J ends, which lost 1 base and 1 base, there was a span of 17 bases. The CDR3 loop reads CASSLGFSGSGSNQPQHF. Written as DNA, the CDR3 is TGTGCCAGCAGCTTAGGGTTCTCAGGGTCGGGGAGCAATCAGCCCCAGCATTTT.

The chain carries TRBV5-1 and TRBJ1-2; D gene unclear. Trimming left V 9 bases short and J 1 base short, with 13 bases between. Germline loops: CDR1 SGHRS, CDR2 YFSETQ. The CDR3 runs 13 residues. The CDR3: CATRTDVNYGYTF. The CDR3, as DNA: TGCGCCACTCGGACGGACGTTAACTATGGCTACACCTTC.

This clone showed up just once. The chain is built from TRBV7-9 and TRBJ1-2; the match to TRBD1 covers 9 bases. The ends lost 6 bases at V and 7 bases at J; junction bases unmatched: 9. This CDR3 is built from 14 residues. In germline, CDR1 is SEHNR, CDR2 FQNEAQ (reference sequence). Here the CDR3 reads CASRPPGQGFGYTF. The CDR3 DNA follows: TGTGCCAGCAGACCTCCGGGACAGGGCTTTGGCTACACCTTC.

The chain links TRBV9 to TRBJ1-1; D unclear. Germline V gene data show CDR1 as SGDLS and CDR2 as YYNGEE. This CDR3 is built from 15 residues. V was clipped by 0 bases and J by 3 bases, with 12 bases between them. The CDR3 region is CASSVVTEADTEAFF. CDR3 in DNA: TGTGCCAGCAGCGTAGTAACAGAAGCGGACACTGAAGCTTTCTTT.

The rearrangement links TRBV7-2 to TRBJ1-2; D is uncertain. The CDR3 spans 11 residues. Per germline, CDR1 SGHTA and CDR2 FQGNSA. The ends were cut back, 5 bases at V and 8 bases at J, with 9 bases in the middle. Here the CDR3 reads CASSDLLGYTF. In DNA form, the CDR3 reads TGTGCCAGCAGCGACCTATTAGGCTACACCTTC. Together with reference TRBV7-2 and TRBJ1-2, the CDR3 gives the full variable domain: GAGVSQSPSNKVTEKGKDVELRCDPISGHTALYWYRQSLGQGLEFLIYFQGNSAPDKSGLPSDRFSAERTGGSVSTLTIQRTQQEDSAVYLCASSDLLGYTFGSGTRLTVV.

CDR3 region: CASSFKAEAFF. The CDR3, as DNA: TGTGCCAGCAGCTTTAAGGCTGAAGCTTTCTTT. The gene calls are TRBV5-5 and TRBJ1-1; D not resolved. The germline V gene encodes CDR1 SGHKS and CDR2 YYEKEE (reference sequence). Trimming cost V 2 bases and J 6 bases, with 5 bases left between them. The CDR3 runs to 11 residues.

This clone was seen once. This chain uses TRBV7-6 with TRBJ2-2; 11 positions agree with TRBD2. Germline V gene sequence: CDR1 SGHVS, CDR2 FNYEAQ. This CDR3 has 16 residues. V was pared by 5 bases and J by 4 bases, with 6 bases of the junction left unmatched. The CDR3 sequence: CASSPLAGGVTGELFF. CDR3 nucleotides: TGTGCCAGCAGCCCCCTAGCGGGGGGAGTCACCGGGGAGCTGTTTTTT. Based on the CDR3 plus reference TRBV7-6 and TRBJ2-2, the full variable domain is GAGVSQSPRYKVTKRGQDVALRCDPISGHVSLYWYRQALGQGPEFLTYFNYEAQQDKSGLPNDRFSAERPEGSISTLTIQRTEQRDSAMYRCASSPLAGGVTGELFFGEGSRLTVL.

The chain uses TRBV27 and TRBJ2-1, with 7 bases matching TRBD1. The ends lost 2 bases at V and 7 bases at J; junction bases unmatched: 2. The CDR3 sequence is 13 residues long. Germline V gives CDR1 MNHEY, CDR2 SMNVEV (reference sequence). The DNA for the CDR3 is TGTGCCAGCAGTTTAAGCAGGGGGAATGAGCAGTTCTTC. Protein sequence: CASSLSRGNEQFF.

The CDR3 is CAWSETGILGVEQYF. CDR3 in DNA: TGTGCCTGGAGCGAGACCGGGATTCTCGGGGTCGAGCAGTACTTC. This rearrangement joins TRBV30 to TRBJ2-7; TRBD2 might be the D (5 bases). The CDR3 totals 15 residues. Germline CDR1 reads GTSNPN; CDR2 reads SVGIG (reference sequence). The V end lost 3 bases, the J end lost 6 bases, and 21 bases lay between the germline ends.

The chain couples TRBV18 to TRBJ1-5; TRBD1 matches at 7 bases. With V trimmed by 3 bases and J by 4 bases, 9 bases remained unmatched. The CDR3 totals 16 residues. Germline CDR1 reads KGHSH; CDR2 reads LQKENI. CDR3 in DNA: TGTGCCAGCTCACCTTATGGGACAGAACTTAATCAGCCCCAGCATTTT. Residues: CASSPYGTELNQPQHF.

V gene TRBV3-1 (or the pseudogene TRBV3-2) combines with J gene TRBJ2-2; maybe TRBD2 (6 bases). V was shortened by 0 bases and J by 1 base, with 12 bases between the two germline ends. The CDR3 length is 17 residues. Germline CDR1 LGHDT, CDR2 YNNKEL (reference sequence). The CDR3 DNA follows: TGTGCCAGCAGCCAAGAACGCGGGGCGAGGAACACCGGGGAGCTGTTTTTT. This codes for CASSQERGARNTGELFF.

This chain uses TRBV12-3 or TRBV12-4 with TRBJ2-5; D gene unclear. V lost 3 bases, J lost 4 bases, and 9 bases lay in between. This CDR3 has 13 amino acids. The CDR3 reads CASSLATRETQYF. For the CDR3, the DNA is TGTGCCAGCAGTTTGGCGACGAGAGAGACCCAGTACTTC.

The CDR3 DNA reads as TGTGCCAGCACCCTAGGGGGGGCGAGGGAGCTGTTTTTT. Translation gives CASTLGGARELFF. V gene TRBV25-1 combines with J gene TRBJ2-2; possibly TRBD2 for D (7 bases). The CDR3 loop spans 13 amino acids. The germline gives CDR1 MGHDK, CDR2 SYGVNS. V dropped 7 bases and J dropped 9 bases, with 15 bases sitting between them.

This chain links TRBV20-1 with TRBJ2-5; D remains ambiguous. Germline V gene data show CDR1 as DFQATT and CDR2 as SNEGSKA (reference sequence). V dropped 5 bases and J dropped 5 bases, with 15 bases sitting between them. The CDR3 is 13 amino acids. The CDR3 bases are TGCAGTGCTCGTGAGGAGCAGTGGGAGACCCAGTACTTC. Translated, it gives CSAREEQWETQYF.

This rearrangement joins TRBV6-2 or TRBV6-3 to TRBJ1-1, with TRBD1 as a possible D gene (5 bases). The CDR3 has 20 residues. The V end lost 2 bases, the J end lost 7 bases, and 32 bases lay between the germline ends. Germline values: CDR1 MNHEY, CDR2 SVGEGT. The CDR3 bases are TGTGCCAGCAGTTACGAGGGGCGAGGTATGGTGGAACGGGAATTATATGAAGCTTTCTTT. This gives the protein CASSYEGRGMVERELYEAFF.

This clone was detected only once. The V gene is TRBV2, the J gene TRBJ1-3, with 7 bases lining up with TRBD1. Unmatched junction bases numbered 5, after V lost 7 bases and J lost 5 bases. Germline-derived CDR1 and CDR2 are SNHLY and FYNNEI. The CDR3 length is 13 residues. CDR3 region: CASTRGNRNTIYF. The CDR3 DNA is TGTGCCAGCACCAGGGGGAATAGAAACACCATATATTTT.